These 9 T cell receptor beta chains were all obtained from the same sample, sequenced in a study of cytomegalovirus exposure and HLA in healthy donors. Some clones are missing from TCRdb's copy, which holds only in-frame ones; the method was immunoSEQ multiplex PCR. The sample carries 130,000 or so clones, roughly 89% recorded once. Sequences were obtained from PBMCs. Receptors were obtained from a man between 25 and 39 years old in good health and CMV-seronegative.

The rearrangement uses TRBV6-5 and TRBJ2-7; 9 bases map to TRBD1. The CDR3 is made up of 16 amino acids. V was clipped by 3 bases and J by 3 bases; unmatched bases: 9. Germline V CDR1 and CDR2: MNHEY, SVGAGI. The CDR3, as DNA: TGTGCCAGCAGTTATCTTCCCCCGGGACAGGGCTACGAGCAGTACTTC. Translation: CASSYLPPGQGYEQYF.

The chain links TRBV6-1 to TRBJ1-1, with a weak D call TRBD1 (5 bases). There are 13 residues in the CDR3. Germline V gives CDR1 MNHNS, CDR2 SASEGT. V shed 1 base and J shed 7 bases, with 10 bases lying between them. In DNA form, the CDR3 reads TGTGCCAGCAGTGAAGAGGGGTGGGGTGAAGCTTTCTTT. Translation gives CASSEEGWGEAFF.

J is TRBJ2-2 and V is TRBV6-5; D not certain. Germline V gene data show CDR1 as MNHEY and CDR2 as SVGAGI. This CDR3 contains 15 residues. V gave up 3 bases and J gave up 2 bases, with 10 bases separating them. CDR3 sequence: CASSYFIDNTGELFF. The CDR3 DNA is TGTGCCAGCAGTTATTTTATAGATAACACCGGGGAGCTGTTTTTT.

The V gene is TRBV10-3, the J gene TRBJ2-7; 9 bases match TRBD1. With V trimmed by 6 bases and J by 2 bases, 11 bases remained unmatched. The germline V gene has CDR1 ENHRY and CDR2 SYGVKD. The CDR3 totals 16 residues. CDR3 loop: CAIRGGSGQGPYEQYF. In nucleotides, the CDR3 is TGTGCCATCAGAGGGGGTAGCGGACAGGGGCCCTACGAGCAGTACTTC.

This clone was recorded a few times. The V gene is TRBV4-1, the J gene TRBJ2-7; a possible D gene is TRBD1 (6 bases). The CDR3 has 13 amino acids. In germline, CDR1 is MGHRA, CDR2 YSYEKL. The V gene lost 2 bases and the J gene lost 7 bases, with 12 bases spanning the gap. The CDR3 nucleotides are TGCGCCAGCAGCCAAAACAGGGTAGGGGAGCAGTACTTC. Amino acids: CASSQNRVGEQYF.

The chain links TRBV27 to TRBJ1-5, with D tentatively TRBD1 (6 bases). Germline V gene sequence: CDR1 MNHEY, CDR2 SMNVEV (reference sequence). V dropped 7 bases and J dropped 0 bases, with 25 bases sitting between them. The CDR3 is 19 amino acids. The chain's CDR3 is CASTGGRDRNPYSNQPQHF. The CDR3 bases are TGTGCCAGCACAGGCGGGCGCGACAGGAACCCTTATAGCAATCAGCCCCAGCATTTT.

This rearrangement joins TRBV7-8 to TRBJ2-7; no firm D call. The CDR3 runs 13 residues. V was pared by 1 base and J by 3 bases, with 7 bases between. CDR1 and CDR2 (germline): SGHVS, FQNEAQ. In DNA form, the CDR3 reads TGTGCCAGCAGCTTAGGGCTCGACTACGAGCAGTACTTC. Residues: CASSLGLDYEQYF.

The J gene is TRBJ1-2, the V gene TRBV6-5; 7 positions match TRBD1. CDR3 length equals 16 residues. V shed 2 bases, J shed 5 bases, and the junction held 11 bases outside the gene matches. The germline V gene encodes CDR1 MNHEY and CDR2 SVGAGI. CDR3 in DNA: TGTGCCAGCAGTTACATCGGGGCCGGGACAGCATATGGCTACACCTTC. Translated, it gives CASSYIGAGTAYGYTF.

The V call is TRBV7-2, the J call TRBJ2-1, with D unresolved. The V end lost 1 base, the J end lost 0 bases, and 7 bases lay between the germline ends. The CDR3 extends over 15 amino acids. The V gene's germline CDR1 is SGHTA and CDR2 FQGNSA. In DNA, the CDR3 is TGTGCCAGCAGCTTAGGATCCAGCTCCTACAATGAGCAGTTCTTC. This gives the protein CASSLGSSSYNEQFF. Using reference TRBV7-2 and TRBJ2-1 for the parts outside the CDR3, the full variable domain is GAGVSQSPSNKVTEKGKDVELRCDPISGHTALYWYRQSLGQGLEFLIYFQGNSAPDKSGLPSDRFSAERTGGSVSTLTIQRTQQEDSAVYLCASSLGSSSYNEQFFGPGTRLTVL.